A single TCR beta chain is shown here with its context. This specimen belongs to a study of blood T cell repertoires in COVID-19. TCRdb's copy holds only in-frame clones and misses some; the assay was immunoSEQ multiplex PCR. The sample has 110,000 or so clones; 70% to 90% are singletons. In germline, CDR1 is SGHRS, CDR2 YFSETQ. The V gene end was trimmed by 0 bases and the J gene end by 3 bases; junction bases not matched to a gene: 6. The CDR3 is 16 amino acids. Sequenced: peripheral blood. The rearrangement uses TRBV5-1 and TRBJ2-5, with 9 bases aligning to TRBD2. This receptor was identified in a woman aged 45-60 years with acute or convalescent COVID-19. CDR3: CASSLGGGGAEETQYF. CDR3 in DNA: TGCGCCAGCAGCTTGGGAGGCGGGGGGGCCGAAGAGACCCAGTACTTC.